This is a list of T cell receptor beta chains from one sample in a study of T cell repertoires in ileal Crohn's disease. Profiling relied on immunoSEQ multiplex PCR, and the TCRdb table lists in-frame clones only, not all of them. The table includes about 5,500 clones, 80% detected once. The sample consisted of ileal tissue. The receptors originated from an adult with Crohn's disease. Each CDR3 is given with its conserved first and last residue. The D gene is left open where the match is weak. The listing skips clone size in some rows; elsewhere it reads once, few, many or a size class.

>NA|once|14|TRBV5-1|TRBJ1-5
CASSFDGLNQPQHF
TGCGCCAGCAGCTTCGACGGCCTGAATCAGCCCCAGCATTTT
>NA|NA|15|TRBV13|TRBJ1-1
CASSPGLSPHTEAFF
TGTGCCAGCAGCCCGGGACTATCTCCCCACACTGAAGCTTTCTTT
>TRBD1|once|12|TRBV6-1|TRBJ2-7
CASRDRVYEQYF
TGTGCCAGCAGGGACAGGGTCTACGAGCAGTACTTC
>NA|once|15|TRBV7-8|TRBJ1-3
CASSLFWGSGNTIYF
TGTGCCAGCAGCTTATTTTGGGGCTCTGGAAACACCATATATTTT
>NA|few|15|TRBV19|TRBJ1-1
CASSEMDSLPTEAFF
TGTGCCAGTAGTGAAATGGACAGCCTCCCAACTGAAGCTTTCTTT
>NA|NA|14|TRBV27|TRBJ1-2
CASSPRPRDYGYTF
TGTGCCAGCAGTCCCCGGCCTAGGGACTATGGCTACACCTTC
>TRBD1|NA|13|TRBV6-5|TRBJ1-2
CASSRRQGSGYTF
TGTGCCAGCAGCCGGAGACAGGGTTCTGGCTACACCTTC
>TRBD1|NA|13|TRBV28|TRBJ2-5
CASSRQGAETQYF
TGTGCCAGCAGCAGACAGGGGGCAGAGACCCAGTACTTC
>TRBD2|NA|18|TRBV9|TRBJ2-1
CASSVADKVAGGLNEQFF
TGTGCCAGCAGCGTAGCGGATAAGGTGGCGGGGGGGCTCAATGAGCAGTTCTTC
>NA|NA|14|TRBV5-5|TRBJ1-5
CASSPGGSNQPQHF
TGTGCCAGCAGTCCGGGTGGGAGCAATCAGCCCCAGCATTTT